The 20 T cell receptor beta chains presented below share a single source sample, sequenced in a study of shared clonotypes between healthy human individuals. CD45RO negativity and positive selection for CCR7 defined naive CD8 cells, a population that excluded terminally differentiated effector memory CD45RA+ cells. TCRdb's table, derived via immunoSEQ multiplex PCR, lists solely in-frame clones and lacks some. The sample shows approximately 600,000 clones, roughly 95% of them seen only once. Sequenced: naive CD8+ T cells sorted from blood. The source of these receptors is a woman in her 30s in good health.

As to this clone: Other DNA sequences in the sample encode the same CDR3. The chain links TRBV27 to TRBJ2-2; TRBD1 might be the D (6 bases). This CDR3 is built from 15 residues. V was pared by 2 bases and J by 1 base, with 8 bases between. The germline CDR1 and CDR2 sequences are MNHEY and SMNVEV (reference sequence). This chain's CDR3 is CASSLVQGNTGELFF. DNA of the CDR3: TGTGCCAGCAGTTTAGTACAGGGGAACACCGGGGAGCTGTTTTTT.

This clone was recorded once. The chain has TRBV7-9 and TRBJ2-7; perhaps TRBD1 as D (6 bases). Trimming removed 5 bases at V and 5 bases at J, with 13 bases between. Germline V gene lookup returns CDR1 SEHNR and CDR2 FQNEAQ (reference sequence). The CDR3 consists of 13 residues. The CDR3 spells CASSLGTSDEQYF. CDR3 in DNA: TGTGCCAGCAGCCTGGGGACATCGGACGAGCAGTACTTC.

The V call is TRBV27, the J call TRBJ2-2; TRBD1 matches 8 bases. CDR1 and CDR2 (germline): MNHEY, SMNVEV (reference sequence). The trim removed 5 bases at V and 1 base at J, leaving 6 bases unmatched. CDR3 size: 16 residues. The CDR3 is CASSTLGTGNTGELFF. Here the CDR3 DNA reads TGTGCCAGCAGTACCCTCGGGACAGGGAACACCGGGGAGCTGTTTTTT.

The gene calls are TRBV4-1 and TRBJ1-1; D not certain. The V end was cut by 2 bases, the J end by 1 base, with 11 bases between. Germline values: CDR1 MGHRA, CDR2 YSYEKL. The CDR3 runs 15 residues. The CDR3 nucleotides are TGCGCCAGCAGCCAATCTCAGCTATCGAACACTGAAGCTTTCTTT. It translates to CASSQSQLSNTEAFF.

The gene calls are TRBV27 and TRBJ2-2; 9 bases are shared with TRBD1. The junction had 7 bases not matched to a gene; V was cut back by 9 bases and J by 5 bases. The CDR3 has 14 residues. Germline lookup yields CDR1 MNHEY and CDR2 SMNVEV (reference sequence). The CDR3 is CASRTGVVTGELFF. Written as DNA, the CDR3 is TGTGCCAGTAGGACAGGGGTTGTGACCGGGGAGCTGTTTTTT.

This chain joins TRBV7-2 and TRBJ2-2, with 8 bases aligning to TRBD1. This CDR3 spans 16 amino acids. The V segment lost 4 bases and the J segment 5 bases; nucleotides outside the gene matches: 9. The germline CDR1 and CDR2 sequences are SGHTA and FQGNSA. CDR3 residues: CASSSIRGQGTGELFF. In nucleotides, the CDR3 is TGTGCCAGCAGCTCTATCCGCGGACAGGGAACCGGGGAGCTGTTTTTT.

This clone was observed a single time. The DNA for the CDR3 is TGTGCCAGCAGCCCGTCGGGGGTGCAGCCGTATGGCTACACCTTC. It is translated as CASSPSGVQPYGYTF. The chain is built from TRBV7-9 and TRBJ1-2, with D possibly matching TRBD1 (5 bases). Germline V gene data show CDR1 as SEHNR and CDR2 as FQNEAQ (reference sequence). This CDR3 is 15 amino acids long. Deletions cut 5 bases from V and 5 bases from J, with 18 bases between.

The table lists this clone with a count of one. CDR3: CASRSDISYEQYF. Written as DNA, the CDR3 is TGTGCCAGCAGATCGGACATTTCCTACGAGCAGTACTTC. This chain joins TRBV27 and TRBJ2-7, with D possibly matching TRBD1 (5 bases). CDR1 and CDR2 from the germline V gene are MNHEY and SMNVEV (reference sequence). The V end lost 6 bases, the J end lost 1 base, and 10 bases lay between the germline ends. The CDR3 sequence is 13 residues long.

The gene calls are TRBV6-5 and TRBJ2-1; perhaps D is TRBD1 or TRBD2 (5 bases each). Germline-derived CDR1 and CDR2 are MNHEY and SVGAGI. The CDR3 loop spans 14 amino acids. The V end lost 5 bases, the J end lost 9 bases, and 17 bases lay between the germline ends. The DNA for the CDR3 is TGTGCCAGCAGTACCCCGGGACGGGGCACTGAGCAGTTCTTC. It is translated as CASSTPGRGTEQFF.

CDR3 residues: CASSLDRGPEPFF. The CDR3 DNA reads TGTGCCAGCAGCTTGGACAGGGGGCCCGAACCTTTCTTT. The V call is TRBV5-8, the J call TRBJ1-1; the match to TRBD1 covers 9 bases. The CDR3 contains 13 residues. Losses at the gene ends were 0 bases for V and 12 bases for J; bases not matched to a gene: 6. Germline CDR1 reads SGHTS; CDR2 reads YDEGEE.

CDR3 in amino acids: CAISESMGLGTQYF. In DNA, the CDR3 is TGTGCCATCAGTGAGTCGATGGGCCTGGGGACCCAGTACTTC. J is TRBJ2-5 and V is TRBV10-3; no clear D. Trimming took 0 bases from V and 7 from J, leaving 12 bases between them. There are 14 residues in the CDR3. Germline V gene data show CDR1 as ENHRY and CDR2 as SYGVKD.

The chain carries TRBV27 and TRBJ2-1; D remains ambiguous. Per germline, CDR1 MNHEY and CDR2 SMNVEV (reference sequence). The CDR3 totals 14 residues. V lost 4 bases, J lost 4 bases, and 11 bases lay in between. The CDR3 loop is CASSSPKVYNEQFF. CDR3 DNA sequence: TGTGCCAGCAGTTCCCCGAAGGTATACAATGAGCAGTTCTTC.

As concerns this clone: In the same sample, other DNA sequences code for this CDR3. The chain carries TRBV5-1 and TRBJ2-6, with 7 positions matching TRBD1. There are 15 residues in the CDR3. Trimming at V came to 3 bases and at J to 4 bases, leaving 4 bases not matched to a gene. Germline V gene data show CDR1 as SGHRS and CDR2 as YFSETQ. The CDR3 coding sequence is TGCGCCAGCAGCTCCAGGGGGTCCGGGGCCAACGTCCTGACTTTC. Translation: CASSSRGSGANVLTF.

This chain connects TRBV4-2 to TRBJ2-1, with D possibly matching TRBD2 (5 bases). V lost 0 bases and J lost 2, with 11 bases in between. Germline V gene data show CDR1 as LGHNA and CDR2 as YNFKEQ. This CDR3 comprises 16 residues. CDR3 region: CASSQESLATYNEQFF. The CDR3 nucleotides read TGTGCCAGCAGCCAAGAAAGCCTAGCCACCTACAATGAGCAGTTCTTC.

The CDR3, as DNA: TGTGCCAGCAGTGAGGGACAGGGCCCCCCTCAGCCCCAGCATTTT. This gives the protein CASSEGQGPPQPQHF. This chain links TRBV6-1 with TRBJ1-5, with TRBD1 identical over 9 bases. Per the germline V gene, CDR1 is MNHNS and CDR2 is SASEGT. The CDR3 totals 15 residues. V was pared by 3 bases and J by 6 bases, with 6 bases of the junction left unmatched.

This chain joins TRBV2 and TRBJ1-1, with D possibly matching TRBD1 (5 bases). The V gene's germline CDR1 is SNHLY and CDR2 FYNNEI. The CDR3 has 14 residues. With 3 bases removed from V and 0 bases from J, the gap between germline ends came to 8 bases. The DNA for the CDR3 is TGTGCCAGCAGTGAGGGACTCATGAACACTGAAGCTTTCTTT. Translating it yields CASSEGLMNTEAFF.

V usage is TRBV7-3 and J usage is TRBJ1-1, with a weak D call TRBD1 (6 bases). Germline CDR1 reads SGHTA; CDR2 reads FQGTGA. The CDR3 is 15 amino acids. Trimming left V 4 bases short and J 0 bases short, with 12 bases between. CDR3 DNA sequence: TGTGCCAGCAGCTGGGACACTCCGATGAACACTGAAGCTTTCTTT. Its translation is CASSWDTPMNTEAFF.

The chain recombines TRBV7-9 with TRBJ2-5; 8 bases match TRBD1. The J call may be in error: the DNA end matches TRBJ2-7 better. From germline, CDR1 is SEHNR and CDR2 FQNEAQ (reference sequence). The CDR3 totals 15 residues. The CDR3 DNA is TGTGCCAGCAGCTTACCTAAGACAGGGGAAGACGAGCAGTACTTC. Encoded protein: CASSLPKTGEDEQYF.

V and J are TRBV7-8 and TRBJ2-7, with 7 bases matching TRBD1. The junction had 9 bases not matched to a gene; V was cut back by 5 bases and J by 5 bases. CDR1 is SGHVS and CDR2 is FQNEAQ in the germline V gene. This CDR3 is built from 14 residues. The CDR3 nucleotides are TGTGCCAGCAGCACAGGGGACACTTTAGACGAGCAGTACTTC. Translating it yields CASSTGDTLDEQYF.

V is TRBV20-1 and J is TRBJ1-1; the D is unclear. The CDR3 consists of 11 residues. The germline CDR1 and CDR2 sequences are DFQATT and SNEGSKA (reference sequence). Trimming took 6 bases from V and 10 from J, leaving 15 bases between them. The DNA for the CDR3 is TGCAGTGCCCTCGCAGGTGCTGTAGCTTTCTTT. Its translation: CSALAGAVAFF.